Detailed here is one T cell receptor (beta chain). The antigen remains unidentified. Gene names are mouse gene names. The sequence runs out 4 residues before the end of the CDR3; the remainder is reconstructed from the germline J gene. RNA was isolated and reverse transcribed to cDNA, the sequencing template. The data were produced by immunoSEQ multiplex PCR, yet TCRdb's version contains in-frame clones alone and is incomplete. Recorded here are about 6,000 clones, none singletons. In germline, CDR1 is NNHNN, CDR2 SYGAGS (reference sequence). This CDR3 comprises 16 residues. The trim removed 7 bases at V and 4 bases at J, leaving 10 bases unmatched. This sample is drawn from a study of CD8+ T cells in alopecia areata. At the level of the study: Female C3H/HeJ mice aged about 7-11 weeks received skin from spontaneously alopecic C3H/HeJ graft donors aged about 6-13 months. Overall study findings and caveats: Sequence data from scalp samples additionally include resident alphabeta T cells of normal skin.

After pooling, cutaneous lymph node cells were sorted with CD4, CD8alpha, NKG2D, NKG2ACE and other markers. Sequenced material: CD8+ T cells sorted from a lymph node. The V gene is TRBV13-2, the J gene TRBJ2-2, with 10 bases identical to TRBD1. The TCR was taken from a C3H/HeJ mouse with alopecia areata. The mouse line has the MHC haplotype H2-k. The CDR3 sequence: CASRADRGQGTGQLYF. CDR3 DNA, as far as it was read: TGTGCCAGCAGGGCCGACAGGGGGCAGGGCACCGGG.